The clone carrying this T cell receptor beta chain came up once. Germline and junction disagree at one end, which may indicate a read error. These data originate in a study of Graves' ophthalmopathy and Graves' hyperthyroidism. Study context: Peripheral blood was gathered at first diagnosis, ahead of any treatment whatsoever.

Patients with other autoimmune diseases, uncontrolled infections, pregnancy or lactation were excluded. Using RNA transcripts, the TCR beta CDR3 regions were amplified. Amplification began with first-round RT-PCR using HTBI primers, then second-round multiplex PCR was performed. TCRdb re-derived calls from the multiplex PCR reads in MiXCR, one entry per CDR3 protein. Of around 670,000 distinct CDR3 sequences listed, around 40% are singletons. The CDR3 sequence is 11 residues long. Per the germline V gene, CDR1 is SEHNR and CDR2 is FQNEAQ (reference sequence). The receptor's source is an adult man with Graves' ophthalmopathy. Sequencing was carried out using peripheral blood. The V gene is TRBV7-9, the J gene TRBJ2-2; 7 nucleotides align to TRBD1. The CDR3 DNA follows: TGTGCCAGCAGCATAGCAGGGGGGCTGTTTTTT. Translation: CASSIAGGLFF.